These 14 T cell receptor beta chains were sequenced from one sample in a study of OX40 agonist ivuxolimab in advanced cancers. The library came from the immunoSEQ multiplex PCR assay. TCRdb retrieved this table from immuneACCESS and kept in-frame rearrangements only. Not all clones are present; in checked studies, unresolved V genes account for under half, and no reason is known for the remainder. The sample records roughly 70,000 clones, 80% to 90% of which are singletons. Together, the top ten hold 4% to 4.5% of the sample. The sample consisted of CD4+ or CD8+ T cells sorted from blood, taken in a trial of the OX40 agonist ivuxolimab. These receptors were taken from an adult with an advanced solid tumor such as melanoma, head and neck, liver or kidney cancer.

The CDR3 loop is CASSPRRRVAGANVLTF. CDR3 DNA sequence: TGTGCCAGCAGCCCCCGGCGGAGGGTGGCTGGGGCCAACGTCCTGACTTTC. V is TRBV7-2 and J is TRBJ2-6; weak D call: TRBD2 (6 bases). Germline-derived CDR1 and CDR2 are SGHTA and FQGNSA. V was clipped by 5 bases and J by 2 bases, with 16 bases between them. The CDR3 extends over 17 amino acids.

This chain uses TRBV28 with TRBJ1-2; 9 positions match TRBD1. Per the germline V gene, CDR1 is MDHEN and CDR2 is SYDVKM. Trimming at V came to 5 bases and at J to 8 bases, leaving 12 bases not matched to a gene. CDR3 length: 15 amino acids. The CDR3 spells CASSDGTGRPIGYTF. In nucleotides, the CDR3 is TGTGCCAGCAGTGATGGGACAGGGCGACCTATCGGCTACACCTTC.

V usage is TRBV4-1 and J usage is TRBJ2-7; 7 bases map to TRBD2. This CDR3 spans 17 amino acids. V was pared by 2 bases and J by 0 bases, with 10 bases of the junction left unmatched. Germline-derived CDR1 and CDR2 are MGHRA and YSYEKL. CDR3 in amino acids: CASSQLAGRRPSYEQYF. CDR3 DNA sequence: TGCGCCAGCAGCCAATTGGCCGGGAGGCGGCCCTCCTACGAGCAGTACTTC.

The V gene is TRBV7-2, the J gene TRBJ2-4; tentative D call: TRBD1 (5 bases). V gave up 5 bases and J gave up 9 bases, with 20 bases separating them. Germline CDR1 is SGHTA and CDR2 is FQGNSA. This CDR3 is 15 amino acids long. The chain's CDR3 is CASSREAGLGRIQYF. CDR3 sequence (DNA): TGTGCCAGCAGCAGAGAGGCAGGGTTGGGGCGCATTCAGTACTTC.

This clone was detected once. The chain links TRBV11-2 to TRBJ2-1; 11 bases match TRBD2. The CDR3 is 15 amino acids. J was trimmed by 8 bases and V by 0 bases; bases with no gene match: 3. CDR1 and CDR2 from the germline V gene are SGHAT and FQNNGV. CDR3 residues: CASSLDSGRAHEQFF. In DNA form, the CDR3 reads TGTGCCAGCAGCTTAGATAGCGGGAGGGCCCATGAGCAGTTCTTC.

The rearrangement links TRBV5-1 to TRBJ2-1; 8 bases are a match to TRBD2. The V and J ends lost 0 bases and 2 bases, in that order; junction bases with no gene match: 1. Looked up from germline, CDR1 is SGHRS and CDR2 is YFSETQ. This CDR3 contains 15 residues. The CDR3 bases are TGCGCCAGCAGCTTGGGCGGGGGGCCCTACAATGAGCAGTTCTTC. It yields the protein CASSLGGGPYNEQFF.

The rearrangement joins TRBV6-6 to TRBJ2-2, with D possibly being TRBD2 (6 bases). The germline V and J ends were trimmed by 3 bases and 8 bases, with 10 bases remaining between them. Germline assignment: CDR1 MNHNY and CDR2 SVGAGI (reference sequence). This CDR3 contains 13 residues. The CDR3 DNA follows: TGTGCCAGCAGTTATCGGGGGAAGGGGGAGCTGTTTTTT. It yields the protein CASSYRGKGELFF.

The chain joins TRBV28 to TRBJ2-1; D may be TRBD1 (6 bases). CDR3 length: 14 residues. Germline V gives CDR1 MDHEN, CDR2 SYDVKM. The germline V and J ends were trimmed by 6 bases and 7 bases, with 16 bases remaining between them. CDR3 region: CASRERGSRNEQFF. In DNA, the CDR3 is TGTGCCAGCAGGGAAAGGGGGTCCCGGAATGAGCAGTTCTTC.

The chain uses TRBV2 and TRBJ2-3; D is undetermined. The V end lost 4 bases, the J end lost 0 bases, and 11 bases lay between the germline ends. Germline CDR1 SNHLY, CDR2 FYNNEI. This CDR3 contains 15 residues. CDR3 coding DNA: TGTGCCAGCAGTGTGGGTGTCCTAAGCACAGATACGCAGTATTTT. Translation gives CASSVGVLSTDTQYF.

The chain is built from TRBV14 and TRBJ2-7; the match to TRBD1 covers 7 bases. The V and J ends lost 4 bases and 2 bases, in that order; junction bases with no gene match: 5. This CDR3 is built from 14 residues. Germline CDR1 is SGHDN and CDR2 is FVKESK. The CDR3 coding sequence is TGTGCCAGCAGCCTGCTACAGGGGACCTACGAGCAGTACTTC. Protein: CASSLLQGTYEQYF.

The table lists this clone with a few counts. This chain uses TRBV5-4 with TRBJ1-1, with a tentative D call TRBD1 (5 bases). Germline CDR1 and CDR2: SGHNT and YYREEE (reference sequence). The CDR3 is 13 amino acids. Trimming removed 1 base at V and 7 bases at J, with 11 bases between. The CDR3 DNA sequence: TGTGCCAGCAGCTTGTACGGGGGTGGTGAAGCTTTCTTT. Amino acid sequence: CASSLYGGGEAFF.

The rearrangement uses TRBV7-2 and TRBJ2-7; tentative D call: TRBD2 (6 bases). The CDR3 totals 14 residues. CDR1 and CDR2 from the germline V gene are SGHTA and FQGNSA. The V end lost 6 bases, the J end lost 3 bases, and 15 bases lay between the germline ends. The CDR3 region is CASRPPAGGYEQYF. In DNA, the CDR3 is TGTGCCAGCAGACCTCCAGCGGGTGGCTACGAGCAGTACTTC.

This chain joins TRBV27 and TRBJ2-5, with unresolved D. Germline V gene lookup returns CDR1 MNHEY and CDR2 SMNVEV (reference sequence). The length of the CDR3 is 13 residues. The ends were cut back, 3 bases at V and 5 bases at J, with 10 bases in the middle. CDR3 sequence reads: CASSFGPGETQYF. The CDR3 DNA is TGTGCCAGCAGTTTCGGGCCTGGGGAGACCCAGTACTTC.

A remark on this clone: The identical CDR3 is also encoded by other nucleotide sequences in the sample. The J gene is TRBJ2-3, the V gene TRBV5-1, with D possibly being TRBD1 (7 bases). The V gene lost 4 bases and the J gene lost 3 bases, with 18 bases spanning the gap. The CDR3 totals 16 residues. The germline CDR1 and CDR2 sequences are SGHRS and YFSETQ. The CDR3: CASSNGQGGWTDTQYF. CDR3 bases: TGCGCCAGCAGCAATGGGCAGGGGGGTTGGACAGATACGCAGTATTTT.